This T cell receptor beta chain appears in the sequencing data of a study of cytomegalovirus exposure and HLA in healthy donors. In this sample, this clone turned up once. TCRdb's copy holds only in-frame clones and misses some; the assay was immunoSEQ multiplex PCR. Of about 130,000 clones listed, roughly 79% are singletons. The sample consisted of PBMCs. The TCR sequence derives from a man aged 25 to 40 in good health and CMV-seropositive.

This CDR3 is CASSLLGGTGELFF. CDR3 sequence (DNA): TGTGCCAGCAGTTTATTAGGGGGTACCGGGGAGCTGTTTTTT. This rearrangement joins TRBV27 to TRBJ2-2, with TRBD1 as a possible D gene (6 bases). The CDR3 has 14 residues. Trimming shortened V by 1 base and J by 5 bases, and 8 bases separated the two germline ends. Germline loops: CDR1 MNHEY, CDR2 SMNVEV (reference sequence).